The T cell receptor (beta chain) under discussion was sequenced for a study of blood T cell repertoires in COVID-19. As for the study in general: Specimens from acute and convalescent COVID-19 originated in the United States, Italy and Spain. T cells, B-cell-depleted T cells, or PBMCs supplied cDNA or gDNA.

Authors' processing steps: Nucleated cell number was recorded as an estimate derived from reference gene primer amplification. The method was immunoSEQ multiplex PCR; TCRdb's version includes in-frame clones alone and lacks a portion of them. V, J and clone size are taken as reported in that table, and D and trimming were inferred from the DNA itself. The sample gives approximately 300,000 clones, 65% to 85% of which show up once; 0.95% to 1.5% is in the top ten. Source material: peripheral blood. This clonotype was obtained from a woman in her forties or fifties with acute or convalescent COVID-19.

The CDR3 loop is CASRDRGGGQPQHF. DNA for the CDR3: TGTGCCAGTCGTGACAGGGGCGGGGGTCAGCCCCAGCATTTT. The V call is TRBV19, the J call TRBJ1-5; 8 nucleotides agree with TRBD1. Germline V gene lookup returns CDR1 LNHDA and CDR2 SQIVND (reference sequence). This CDR3 has 14 residues. J lost 6 bases, V lost 8 bases, and 9 bases had no gene match.